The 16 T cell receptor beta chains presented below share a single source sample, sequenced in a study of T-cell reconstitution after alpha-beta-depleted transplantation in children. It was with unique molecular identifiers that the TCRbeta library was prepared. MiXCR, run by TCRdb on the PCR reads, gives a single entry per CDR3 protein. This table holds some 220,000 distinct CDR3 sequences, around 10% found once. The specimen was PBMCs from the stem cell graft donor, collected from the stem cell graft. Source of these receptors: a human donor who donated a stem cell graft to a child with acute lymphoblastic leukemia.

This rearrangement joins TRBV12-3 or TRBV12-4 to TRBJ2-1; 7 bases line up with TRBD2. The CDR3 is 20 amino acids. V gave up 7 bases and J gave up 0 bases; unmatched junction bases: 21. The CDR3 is CASTKRGLSSGPFSYNEQFF. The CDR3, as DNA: TGTGCCAGCACCAAAAGAGGGTTGTCTAGCGGCCCCTTCTCCTACAATGAGCAGTTCTTC.

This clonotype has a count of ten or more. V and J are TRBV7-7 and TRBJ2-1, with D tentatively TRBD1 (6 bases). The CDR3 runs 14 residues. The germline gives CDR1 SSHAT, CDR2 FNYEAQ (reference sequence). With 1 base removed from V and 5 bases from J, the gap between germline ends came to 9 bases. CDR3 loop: CASSLGQGNNEQFF. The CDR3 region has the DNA TGTGCCAGCAGCTTAGGGCAGGGGAACAATGAGCAGTTCTTC.

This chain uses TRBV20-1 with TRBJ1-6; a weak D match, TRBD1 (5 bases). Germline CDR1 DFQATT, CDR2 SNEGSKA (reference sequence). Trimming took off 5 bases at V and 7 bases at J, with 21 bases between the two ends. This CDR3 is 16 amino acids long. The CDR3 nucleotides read TGCAGTGCTGGAGGAGGGGTTGCTTTGGGGAATTCACCCCTCCACTTT. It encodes CSAGGGVALGNSPLHF.

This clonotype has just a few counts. The CDR3 is CASSGPGTGGNTGELFF. The CDR3 nucleotides are TGTGCCAGCAGCGGACCCGGGACAGGGGGCAACACCGGGGAGCTGTTTTTT. The V and J genes are TRBV7-9 and TRBJ2-2; the match to TRBD1 covers 12 bases. The junction had 6 bases not matched to a gene; V was cut back by 5 bases and J by 2 bases. Germline CDR1 SEHNR, CDR2 FQNEAQ (reference sequence). The CDR3 is 17 amino acids.

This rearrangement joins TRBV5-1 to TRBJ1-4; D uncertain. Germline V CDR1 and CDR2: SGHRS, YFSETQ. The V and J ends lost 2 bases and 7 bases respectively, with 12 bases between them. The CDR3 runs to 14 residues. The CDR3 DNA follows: TGCGCCAGCAGCTTAGCGGTAGTCGGTGAAAAACTGTTTTTT. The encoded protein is CASSLAVVGEKLFF.

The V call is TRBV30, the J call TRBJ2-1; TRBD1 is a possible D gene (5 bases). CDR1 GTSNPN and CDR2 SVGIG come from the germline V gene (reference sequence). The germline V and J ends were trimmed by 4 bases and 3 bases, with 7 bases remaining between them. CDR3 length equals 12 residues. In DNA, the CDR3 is TGTGCCTGGACGCAGGGCTACAATGAGCAGTTCTTC. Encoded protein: CAWTQGYNEQFF.

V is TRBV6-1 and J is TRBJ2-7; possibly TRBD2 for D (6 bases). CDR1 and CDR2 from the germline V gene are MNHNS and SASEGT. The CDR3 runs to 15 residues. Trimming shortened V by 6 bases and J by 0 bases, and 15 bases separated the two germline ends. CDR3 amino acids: CASSSTGTRSYEQYF. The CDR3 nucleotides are TGTGCCAGCAGCTCTACCGGGACTCGCTCCTACGAGCAGTACTTC.

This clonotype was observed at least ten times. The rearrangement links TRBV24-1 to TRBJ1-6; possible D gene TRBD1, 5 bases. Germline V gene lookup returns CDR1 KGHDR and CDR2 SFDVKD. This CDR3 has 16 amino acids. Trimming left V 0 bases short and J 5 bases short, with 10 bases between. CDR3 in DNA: TGTGCCACCAGTGATTTGTCGCAGGGAGATAATTCACCCCTCCACTTT. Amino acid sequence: CATSDLSQGDNSPLHF.

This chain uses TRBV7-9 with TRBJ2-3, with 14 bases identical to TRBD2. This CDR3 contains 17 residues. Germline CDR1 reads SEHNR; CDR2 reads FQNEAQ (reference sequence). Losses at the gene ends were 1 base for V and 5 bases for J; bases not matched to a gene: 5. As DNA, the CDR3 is TGTGCCAGCAGCTTAGGGACTAGCGGGGGGCGGGGAGATACGCAGTATTTT. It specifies CASSLGTSGGRGDTQYF.

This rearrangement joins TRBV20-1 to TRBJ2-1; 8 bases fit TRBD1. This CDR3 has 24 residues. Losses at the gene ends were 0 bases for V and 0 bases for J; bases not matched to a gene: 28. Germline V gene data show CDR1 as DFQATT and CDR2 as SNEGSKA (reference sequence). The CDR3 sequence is CSARDQSGGSGQGPRTSSYNEQFF. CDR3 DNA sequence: TGCAGTGCTAGAGATCAAAGCGGAGGGTCAGGACAGGGCCCTAGAACCTCCTCCTACAATGAGCAGTTCTTC.

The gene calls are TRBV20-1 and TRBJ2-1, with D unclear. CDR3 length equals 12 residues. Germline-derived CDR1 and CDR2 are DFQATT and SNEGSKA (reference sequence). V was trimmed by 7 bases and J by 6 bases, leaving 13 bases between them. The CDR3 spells CSVRAARNEQFF. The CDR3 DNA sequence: TGCAGTGTAAGGGCGGCTCGCAATGAGCAGTTCTTC.

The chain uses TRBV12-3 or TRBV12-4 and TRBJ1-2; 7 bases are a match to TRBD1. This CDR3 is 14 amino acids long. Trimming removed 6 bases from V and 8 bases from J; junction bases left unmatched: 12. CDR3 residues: CASRAPQGPRGYTF. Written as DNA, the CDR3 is TGTGCCAGCAGGGCCCCACAGGGGCCCAGGGGCTACACCTTC.

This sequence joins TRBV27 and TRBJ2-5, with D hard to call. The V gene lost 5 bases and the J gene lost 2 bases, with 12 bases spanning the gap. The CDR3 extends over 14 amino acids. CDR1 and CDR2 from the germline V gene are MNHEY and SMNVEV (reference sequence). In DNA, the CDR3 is TGTGCCAGCAGTGGAACCGGCATACAAGAGACCCAGTACTTC. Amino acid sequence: CASSGTGIQETQYF.

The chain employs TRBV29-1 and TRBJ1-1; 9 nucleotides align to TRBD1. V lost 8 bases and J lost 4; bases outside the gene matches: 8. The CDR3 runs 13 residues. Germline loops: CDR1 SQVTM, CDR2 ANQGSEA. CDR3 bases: TGCAGCACACAAGACAGGGGGGCCACTGAAGCTTTCTTT. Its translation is CSTQDRGATEAFF.

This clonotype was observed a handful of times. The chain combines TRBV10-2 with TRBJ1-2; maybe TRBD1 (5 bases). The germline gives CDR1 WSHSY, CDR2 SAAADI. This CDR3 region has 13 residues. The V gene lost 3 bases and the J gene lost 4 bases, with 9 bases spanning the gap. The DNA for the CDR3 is TGCGCCAGCAGTGATGAGGGGCTCTATGGCTACACCTTC. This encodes CASSDEGLYGYTF.

For the CDR3, the DNA is TGTGCCAGCAGGGGGCCGACAGGGAGTTGGAATGAGCAGTTCTTC. Protein: CASRGPTGSWNEQFF. This rearrangement joins TRBV12-3 or TRBV12-4 to TRBJ2-1, with 7 positions matching TRBD1. V shed 6 bases and J 7 bases; nucleotides not matched to a gene: 12. This CDR3 has 15 amino acids.